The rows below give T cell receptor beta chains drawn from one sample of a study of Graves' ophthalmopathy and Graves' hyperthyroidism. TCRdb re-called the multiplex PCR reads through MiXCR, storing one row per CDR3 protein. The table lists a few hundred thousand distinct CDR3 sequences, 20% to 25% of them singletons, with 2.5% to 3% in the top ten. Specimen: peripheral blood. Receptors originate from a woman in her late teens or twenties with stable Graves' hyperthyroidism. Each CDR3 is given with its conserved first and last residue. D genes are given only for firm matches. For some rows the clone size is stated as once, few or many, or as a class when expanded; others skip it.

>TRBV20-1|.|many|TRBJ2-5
CSAKERAETQYF
TGCAGTGCAAAGGAGAGGGCAGAGACCCAGTACTTC
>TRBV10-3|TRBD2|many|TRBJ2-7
CAISSGLDPSYEQYF
TGTGCCATCAGTTCCGGACTAGATCCTTCCTACGAGCAGTACTTC
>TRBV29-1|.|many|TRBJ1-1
CSVDRILGNTEAFF
TGCAGCGTTGACCGCATATTGGGAAACACTGAAGCTTTCTTT
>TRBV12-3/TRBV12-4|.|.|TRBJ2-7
CASSLITHEQYF
TGTGCCAGCAGTTTAATCACCCACGAGCAGTACTTC
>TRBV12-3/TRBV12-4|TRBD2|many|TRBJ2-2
CASSSGLAGWGAGELFF
TGTGCCAGCAGTTCCGGACTAGCGGGATGGGGGGCCGGGGAGCTGTTTTTT
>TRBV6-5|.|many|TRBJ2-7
CAPRDTNSYEQYF
TGTGCCCCGAGGGACACGAACTCCTACGAGCAGTACTTC
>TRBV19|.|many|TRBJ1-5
CASSPGENQPQHF
TGTGCCAGTAGCCCAGGGGAAAATCAGCCCCAGCATTTT
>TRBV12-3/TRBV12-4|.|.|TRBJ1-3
CASSLGPRNTIYF
TGTGCCAGCAGCCTTGGACCGAGAAACACCATATATTTT
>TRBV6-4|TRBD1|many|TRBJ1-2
CASRGTRGQDEFYGYTF
TGTGCCAGCAGGGGAACCAGGGGGCAAGATGAATTCTATGGCTACACCTTC
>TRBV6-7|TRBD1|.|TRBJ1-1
CASSMGQLLNTEAFF
TGTGCCAGCAGTATGGGACAGCTCTTGAACACTGAAGCTTTCTTT
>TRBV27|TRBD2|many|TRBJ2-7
CASSLLVRGLAHYEQYF
TGTGCCAGCAGTTTATTAGTCAGGGGACTAGCTCACTACGAGCAGTACTTC
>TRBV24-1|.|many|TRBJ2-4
CATSDSGNIQYF
TGTGCCACCAGTGATTCAGGAAACATTCAGTACTTC
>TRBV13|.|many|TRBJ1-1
CASSLTKVGEAFF
TGTGCCAGCAGCTTGACCAAAGTAGGTGAAGCTTTCTTT
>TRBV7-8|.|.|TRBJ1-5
CASSSHLPQIQPQHF
TGTGCCAGCAGTAGCCATTTACCCCAAATTCAGCCCCAGCATTTT
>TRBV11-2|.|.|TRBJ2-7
CASSTPRGLAGYEQYF
TGTGCCAGCTCAACCCCGAGGGGGCTAGCGGGCTACGAGCAGTACTTC
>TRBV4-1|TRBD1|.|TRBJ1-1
CASLALDRDTEAFF
TGCGCCAGCCTAGCTCTGGACAGGGACACTGAAGCTTTCTTT
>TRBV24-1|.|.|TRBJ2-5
CATSDRWETQYF
TGTGCCACCAGTGATCGCTGGGAGACCCAGTACTTC
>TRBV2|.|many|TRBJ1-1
CASSVGGVEAFF
TGTGCCAGCAGTGTGGGGGGGGTGGAAGCTTTCTTT
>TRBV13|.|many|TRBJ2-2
CASRLASLSDTGELFF
TGTGCCAGCCGTTTGGCTTCTCTGAGCGACACCGGGGAGCTGTTTTTT
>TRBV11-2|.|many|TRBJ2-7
CASSLDRAGSYEQYF
TGTGCCAGCAGCTTAGACCGGGCAGGGTCCTACGAGCAGTACTTC
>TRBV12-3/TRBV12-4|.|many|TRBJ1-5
CASTLAMDNQPQHF
TGTGCCAGCACCCTCGCGATGGACAATCAGCCCCAGCATTTT
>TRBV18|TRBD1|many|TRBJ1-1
CASGQGWNTEAFF
TGTGCCAGTGGACAGGGGTGGAACACTGAAGCTTTCTTT
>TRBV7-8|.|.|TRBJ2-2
CASSLDFVPGELFF
TGTGCCAGCAGCTTAGACTTTGTACCCGGGGAGCTGTTTTTT
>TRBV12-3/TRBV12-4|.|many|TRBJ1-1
CASSLNIGNTEAFF
TGTGCCAGCAGTTTAAACATAGGGAACACTGAAGCTTTCTTT
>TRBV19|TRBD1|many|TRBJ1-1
CASTTTGQVGRGLTEAFF
TGTGCCAGTACCACGACGGGACAGGTTGGGAGGGGTCTCACTGAAGCTTTCTTT
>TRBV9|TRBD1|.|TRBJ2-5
CASSLKDRGYETQYF
TGTGCCAGCAGCCTAAAGGACAGGGGGTACGAGACCCAGTACTTC
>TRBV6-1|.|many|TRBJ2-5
CASRTGLLGTQYF
TGTGCCAGCAGAACGGGCCTACTGGGGACCCAGTACTTC
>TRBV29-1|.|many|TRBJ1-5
CSVLTDTSNQPQHF
TGCAGCGTCCTTACTGATACTAGCAATCAGCCCCAGCATTTT
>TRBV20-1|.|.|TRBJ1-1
CSARDRWGASTEAFF
TGCAGTGCTAGAGATCGGTGGGGGGCCAGTACTGAAGCTTTCTTT
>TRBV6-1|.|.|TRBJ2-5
CASSEYRVEGETQYF
TGTGCCAGCAGTGAATATAGGGTGGAAGGGGAGACCCAGTACTTC
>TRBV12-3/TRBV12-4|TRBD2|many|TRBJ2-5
CASSLVRAGSQETQYF
TGTGCCAGCAGTTTAGTAAGAGCGGGATCCCAAGAGACCCAGTACTTC
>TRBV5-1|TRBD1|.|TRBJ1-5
CASSLRQGLGQPQHF
TGCGCCAGCAGCTTGCGACAGGGACTAGGTCAGCCCCAGCATTTT
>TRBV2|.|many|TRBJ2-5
CASKIVSKKETQYF
TGTGCCAGCAAGATCGTCAGCAAAAAAGAGACCCAGTACTTC
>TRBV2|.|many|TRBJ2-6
CASSLTPTSSGANVLTF
TGTGCCAGCAGCTTGACCCCAACAAGCTCTGGGGCCAACGTCCTGACTTTC
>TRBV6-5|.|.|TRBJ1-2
CASSYSIMSREHYGYTF
TGTGCCAGCAGTTACTCGATTATGTCCAGGGAGCACTATGGCTACACCTTC
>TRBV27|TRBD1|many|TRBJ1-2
CASSLSGTGAGGYTF
TGTGCCAGCAGTTTATCTGGGACAGGAGCTGGTGGCTACACCTTC
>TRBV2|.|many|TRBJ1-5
CASSRDGVNQPQHF
TGTGCCAGCAGTCGGGACGGAGTCAATCAGCCCCAGCATTTT
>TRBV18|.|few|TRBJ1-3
CASSRDHGTSSGNTIYF
TGTGCCAGCTCACGGGACCACGGTACCAGCTCTGGAAACACCATATATTTT
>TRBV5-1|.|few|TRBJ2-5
CASSFSGQETQYF
TGCGCCAGCAGCTTTTCAGGACAAGAGACCCAGTACTTC
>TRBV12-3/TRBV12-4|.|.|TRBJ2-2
CASSYVVPNTGELFF
TGTGCCAGCAGTTACGTCGTACCGAACACCGGGGAGCTGTTTTTT
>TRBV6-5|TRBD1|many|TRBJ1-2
CASSYSPGTGYGYTF
TGTGCCAGCAGTTACTCGCCCGGGACAGGATATGGCTACACCTTC
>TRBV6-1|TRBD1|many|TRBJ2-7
CASSRGTGGLKEQYF
TGTGCCAGCAGTAGGGGGACAGGGGGCTTGAAAGAGCAGTACTTC
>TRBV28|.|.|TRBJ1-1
CASSFPGRNTEAFF
TGTGCCAGCAGTTTTCCTGGACGGAACACTGAAGCTTTCTTT
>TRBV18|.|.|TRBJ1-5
CASSEQVRNQPQHF
TGTGCCAGCTCAGAACAGGTCCGCAATCAGCCTCAGCATTTT
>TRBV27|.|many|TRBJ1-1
CASSLSTLVVNTEAFF
TGTGCCAGCAGTTTATCCACGCTGGTCGTGAACACTGAAGCTTTCTTT
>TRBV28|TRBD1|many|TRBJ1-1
CASTPQGYTEAFF
TGTGCCAGCACCCCACAGGGGTACACTGAAGCTTTCTTT